A single T cell receptor beta chain is shown here with its context. Its antigen remains unknown. This sample was taken from a study of T cells after yellow fever vaccination. Study conclusions and caveats: A large majority of primary-vaccination clones showed up again after the booster (roughly 96% CD4, 75% to 90% CD8).

A process of 5'RACE template switching, which added a universal primer site and UMIs, was used to make TCR cDNA. TCRdb independently ran MiXCR on the 5' RACE reads; one entry per CDR3 protein. Of some 150,000 distinct CDR3 sequences detected, about 11% appear once; the ten largest clones hold 36%. The CDR3 totals 13 residues. The germline CDR1 and CDR2 sequences are SGHVS and FNYEAQ. The V end lost 5 bases, the J end lost 5 bases, and 13 bases lay between the germline ends. This material consisted of CD8+ T cells sorted from PBMCs, taken 15 days after the yellow fever booster vaccination. The origin of this receptor is a young man who received the YFV17D yellow fever vaccine. This sequence joins TRBV7-6 and TRBJ2-7; tentative D call: TRBD2 (6 bases). In nucleotides, the CDR3 is TGTGCCAGCAGCCCGACTAGTTACGACGAGCAGTACTTC. This encodes CASSPTSYDEQYF.